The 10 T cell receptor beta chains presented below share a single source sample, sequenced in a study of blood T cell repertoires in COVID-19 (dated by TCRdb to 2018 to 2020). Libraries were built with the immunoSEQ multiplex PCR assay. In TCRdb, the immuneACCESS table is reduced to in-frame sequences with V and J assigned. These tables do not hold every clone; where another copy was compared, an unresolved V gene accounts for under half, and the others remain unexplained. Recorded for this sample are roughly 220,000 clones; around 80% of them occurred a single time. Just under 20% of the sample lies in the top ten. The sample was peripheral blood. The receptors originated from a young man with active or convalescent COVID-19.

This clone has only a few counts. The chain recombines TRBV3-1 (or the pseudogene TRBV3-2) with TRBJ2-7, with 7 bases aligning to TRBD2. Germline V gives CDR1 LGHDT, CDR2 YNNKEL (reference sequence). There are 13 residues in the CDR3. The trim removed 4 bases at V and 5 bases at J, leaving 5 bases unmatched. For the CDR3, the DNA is TGTGCCAGCAGCCCCCTGGGGGGGAACGAGCAGTACTTC. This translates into CASSPLGGNEQYF.

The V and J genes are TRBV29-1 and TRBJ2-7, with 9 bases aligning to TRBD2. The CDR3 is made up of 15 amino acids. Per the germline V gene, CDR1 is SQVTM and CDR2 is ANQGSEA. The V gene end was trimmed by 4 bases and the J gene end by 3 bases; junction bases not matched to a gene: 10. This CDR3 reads CSVVASGVPYYEQYF. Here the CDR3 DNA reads TGCAGCGTTGTCGCTAGCGGGGTCCCATACTACGAGCAGTACTTC.

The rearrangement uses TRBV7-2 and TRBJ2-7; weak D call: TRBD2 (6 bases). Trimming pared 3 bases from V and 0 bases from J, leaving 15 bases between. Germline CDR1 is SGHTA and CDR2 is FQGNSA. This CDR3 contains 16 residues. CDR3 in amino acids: CASSFGISGNSYEQYF. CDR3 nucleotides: TGTGCCAGCAGCTTTGGAATTAGCGGTAACTCCTACGAGCAGTACTTC.

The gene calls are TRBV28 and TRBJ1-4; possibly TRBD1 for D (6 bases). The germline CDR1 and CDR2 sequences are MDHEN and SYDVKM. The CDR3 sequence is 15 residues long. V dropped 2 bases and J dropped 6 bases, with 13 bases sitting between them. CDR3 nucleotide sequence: TGTGCCAGCAGTTTACCGACAGGTTCCTATGAAAAACTGTTTTTT. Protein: CASSLPTGSYEKLFF.

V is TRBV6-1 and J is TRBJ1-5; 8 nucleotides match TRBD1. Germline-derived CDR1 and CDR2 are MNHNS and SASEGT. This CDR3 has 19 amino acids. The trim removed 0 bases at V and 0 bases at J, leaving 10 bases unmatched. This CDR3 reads CASSEAGQGQHYSNQPQHF. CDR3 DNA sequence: TGTGCCAGCAGTGAAGCAGGACAGGGACAGCATTATAGCAATCAGCCCCAGCATTTT.

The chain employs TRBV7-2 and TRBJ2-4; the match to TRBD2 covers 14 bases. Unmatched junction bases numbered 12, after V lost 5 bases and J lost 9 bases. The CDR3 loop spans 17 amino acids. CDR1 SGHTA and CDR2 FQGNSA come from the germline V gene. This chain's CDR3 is CASSPTSGRAVRSIQYF. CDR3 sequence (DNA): TGTGCCAGCAGCCCGACTAGCGGGAGGGCGGTGCGAAGCATTCAGTACTTC.

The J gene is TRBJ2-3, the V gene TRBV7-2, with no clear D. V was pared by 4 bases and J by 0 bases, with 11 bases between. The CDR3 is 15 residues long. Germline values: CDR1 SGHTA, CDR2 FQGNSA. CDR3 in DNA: TGTGCCAGCAGCTCGTTACATCTTAGCACAGATACGCAGTATTTT. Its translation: CASSSLHLSTDTQYF.

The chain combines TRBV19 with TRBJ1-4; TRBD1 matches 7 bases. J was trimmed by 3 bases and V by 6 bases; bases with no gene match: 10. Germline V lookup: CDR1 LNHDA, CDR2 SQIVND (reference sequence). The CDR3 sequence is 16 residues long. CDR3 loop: CASSKERGQSNEKLFF. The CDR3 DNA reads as TGTGCCAGTAGCAAGGAAAGGGGGCAGTCTAATGAAAAACTGTTTTTT.

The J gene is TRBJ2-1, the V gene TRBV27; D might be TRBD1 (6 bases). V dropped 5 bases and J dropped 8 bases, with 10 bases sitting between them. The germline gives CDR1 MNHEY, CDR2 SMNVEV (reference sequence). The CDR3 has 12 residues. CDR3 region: CASSPRGDEQFF. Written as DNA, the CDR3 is TGTGCCAGCAGTCCCAGGGGTGATGAGCAGTTCTTC.

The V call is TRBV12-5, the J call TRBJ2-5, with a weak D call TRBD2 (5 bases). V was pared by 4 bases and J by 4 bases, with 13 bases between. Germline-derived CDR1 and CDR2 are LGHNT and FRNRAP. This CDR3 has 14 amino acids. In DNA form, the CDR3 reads TGTGCTAGTGGTTGCGGGCCGGCGGGAGAGACCCAGTACTTC. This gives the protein CASGCGPAGETQYF.